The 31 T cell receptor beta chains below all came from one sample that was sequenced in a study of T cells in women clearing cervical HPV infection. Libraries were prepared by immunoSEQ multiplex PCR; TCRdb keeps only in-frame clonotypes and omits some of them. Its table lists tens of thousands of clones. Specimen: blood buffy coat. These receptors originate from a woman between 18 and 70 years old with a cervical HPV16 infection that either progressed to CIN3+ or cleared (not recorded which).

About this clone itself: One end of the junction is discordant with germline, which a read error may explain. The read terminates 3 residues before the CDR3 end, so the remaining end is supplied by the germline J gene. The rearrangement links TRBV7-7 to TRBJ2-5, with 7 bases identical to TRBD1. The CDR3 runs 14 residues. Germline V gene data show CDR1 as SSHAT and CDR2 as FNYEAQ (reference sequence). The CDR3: CASSLGTARETQYF. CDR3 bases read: TGTGCTAGCAGCTTAGGGACAGCTCGAGAGACC.

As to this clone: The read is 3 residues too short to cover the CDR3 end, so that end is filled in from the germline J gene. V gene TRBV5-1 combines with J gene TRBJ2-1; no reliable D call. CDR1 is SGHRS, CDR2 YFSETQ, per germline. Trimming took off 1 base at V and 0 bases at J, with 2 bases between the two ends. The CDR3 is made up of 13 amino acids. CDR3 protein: CASSLRSYNEQFF. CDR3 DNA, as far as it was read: TGCGCCAGCAGCTTGCGCTCCTACAATGAG.

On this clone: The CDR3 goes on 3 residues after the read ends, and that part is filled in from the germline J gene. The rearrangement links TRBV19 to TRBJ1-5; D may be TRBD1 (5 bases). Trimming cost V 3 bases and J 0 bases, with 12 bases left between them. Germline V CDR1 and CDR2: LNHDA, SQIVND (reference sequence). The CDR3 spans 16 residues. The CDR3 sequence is CASSMWSDISNQPQHF. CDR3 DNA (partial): TGTGCCAGTAGTATGTGGTCGGACATTAGCAATCAGCCC.

The DNA read from the CDR3 is TGCAGTGCTAGAAGTGGCGCCACAGGGGGGAGGTACGAG. Its translation is CSARSGATGGRYE. The whole CDR3 is CSARSGATGGRYEQYF. The chain has TRBV20-1 and TRBJ2-7; TRBD1 matches 8 bases. The read ends 3 residues before the CDR3 terminus; that terminus is restored from the germline J gene. Germline lookup yields CDR1 DFQATT and CDR2 SNEGSKA (reference sequence). V lost 2 bases to trimming and J lost 4 bases; unmatched junction nucleotides: 13. This CDR3 is built from 16 residues.

The sequenced part of the CDR3 DNA is TGCAGTGCTAGAGACCCGGGGGGTAGGGAGACC. Translating it yields CSARDPGGRET. The full CDR3 sequence reads CSARDPGGRETQYF. The V gene is TRBV20-1, the J gene TRBJ2-5; 7 bases are shared with TRBD2. The missing CDR3 end, 3 residues past where the read stops, is filled in from the germline J gene. J lost 5 bases, V lost 0 bases, and 6 bases had no gene match. Germline loops: CDR1 DFQATT, CDR2 SNEGSKA (reference sequence). The CDR3 has 14 amino acids.

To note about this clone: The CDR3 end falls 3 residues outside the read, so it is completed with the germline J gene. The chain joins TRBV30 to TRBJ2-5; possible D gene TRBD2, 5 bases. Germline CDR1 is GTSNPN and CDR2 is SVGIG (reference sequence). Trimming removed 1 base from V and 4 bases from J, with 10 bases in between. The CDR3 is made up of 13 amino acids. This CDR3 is CAWSDTSPETQYF. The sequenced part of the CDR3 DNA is TGTGCCTGGAGTGACACTAGTCCAGAGACC.

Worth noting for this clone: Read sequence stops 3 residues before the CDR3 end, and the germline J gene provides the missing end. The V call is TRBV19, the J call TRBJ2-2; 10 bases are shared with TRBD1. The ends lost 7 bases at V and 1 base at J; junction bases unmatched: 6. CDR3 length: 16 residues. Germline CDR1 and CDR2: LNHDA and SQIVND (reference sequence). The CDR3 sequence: CASIPDRGLNTGELFF. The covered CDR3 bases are TGTGCCAGTATACCCGACAGGGGGCTGAACACCGGGGAG.

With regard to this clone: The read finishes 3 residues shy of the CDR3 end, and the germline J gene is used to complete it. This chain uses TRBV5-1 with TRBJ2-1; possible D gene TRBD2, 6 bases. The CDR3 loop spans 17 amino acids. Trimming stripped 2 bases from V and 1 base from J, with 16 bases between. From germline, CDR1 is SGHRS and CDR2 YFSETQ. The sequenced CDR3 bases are TGCGCCAGCAGCTTCACTACACTTGCGGGGTCCTACAATGAG. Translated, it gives CASSFTTLAGSYNE. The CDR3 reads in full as CASSFTTLAGSYNEQFF.

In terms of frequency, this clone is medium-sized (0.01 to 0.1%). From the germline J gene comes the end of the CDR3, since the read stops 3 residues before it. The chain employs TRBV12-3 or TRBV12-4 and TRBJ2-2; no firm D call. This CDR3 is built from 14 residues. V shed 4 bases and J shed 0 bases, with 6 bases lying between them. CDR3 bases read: TGTGCCAGCAGTTCCGGGTCGAACACCGGGGAG. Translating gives CASSSGSNTGE. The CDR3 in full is CASSSGSNTGELFF.

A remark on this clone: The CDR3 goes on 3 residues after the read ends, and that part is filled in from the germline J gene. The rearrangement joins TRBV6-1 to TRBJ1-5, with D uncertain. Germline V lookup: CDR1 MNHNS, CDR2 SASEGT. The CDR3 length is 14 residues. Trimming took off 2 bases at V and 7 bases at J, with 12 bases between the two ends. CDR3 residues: CASSETWAGQPQHF. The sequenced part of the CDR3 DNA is TGTGCCAGCAGTGAAACCTGGGCTGGGCAGCCC.

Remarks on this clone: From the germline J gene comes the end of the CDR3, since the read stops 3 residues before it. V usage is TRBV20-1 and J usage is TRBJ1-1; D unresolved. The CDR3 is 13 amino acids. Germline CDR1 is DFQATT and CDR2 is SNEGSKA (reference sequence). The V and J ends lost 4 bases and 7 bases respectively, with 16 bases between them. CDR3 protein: CSAKRVTTYEAFF. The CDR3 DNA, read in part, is TGCAGTGCTAAGAGGGTGACCACCTATGAA.

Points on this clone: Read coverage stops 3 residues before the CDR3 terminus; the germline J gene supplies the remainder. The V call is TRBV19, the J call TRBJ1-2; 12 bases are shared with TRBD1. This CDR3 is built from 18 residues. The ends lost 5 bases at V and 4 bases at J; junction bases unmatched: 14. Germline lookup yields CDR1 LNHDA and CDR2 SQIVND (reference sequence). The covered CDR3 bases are TGTGCCAGTAGTGGAGAGACGGGACAGGGGGCCTTGGGCTATGGC. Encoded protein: CASSGETGQGALGYG. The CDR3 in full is CASSGETGQGALGYGYTF. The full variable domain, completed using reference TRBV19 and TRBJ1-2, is DGGITQSPKYLFRKEGQNVTLSCEQNLNHDAMYWYRQDPGQGLRLIYYSQIVNDFQKGDIAEGYSVSREKKESFPLTVTSAQKNPTAFYLCASSGETGQGALGYGYTFGSGTRLTVV.

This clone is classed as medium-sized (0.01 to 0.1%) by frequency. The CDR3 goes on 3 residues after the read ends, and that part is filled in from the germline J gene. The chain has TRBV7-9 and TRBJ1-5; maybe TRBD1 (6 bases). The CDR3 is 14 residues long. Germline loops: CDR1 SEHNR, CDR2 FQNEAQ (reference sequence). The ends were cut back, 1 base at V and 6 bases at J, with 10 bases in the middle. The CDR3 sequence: CASSLGGLTQPQHF. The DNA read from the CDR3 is TGTGCCAGCAGCTTAGGGGGGCTCACTCAGCCC.

The CDR3: CASIRDRGGDTEAFF. CDR3 bases read: TGTGCCAGCATTCGGGACAGGGGCGGGGACACTGAA. This chain uses TRBV2 with TRBJ1-1; 10 nucleotides agree with TRBD1. The CDR3 end falls 3 residues outside the read, so it is completed with the germline J gene. Trimming cost V 7 bases and J 3 bases; bases outside gene matches: 8. Germline-derived CDR1 and CDR2 are SNHLY and FYNNEI. The CDR3 totals 15 residues. Based on the CDR3 plus reference TRBV2 and TRBJ1-1, the full variable domain is EPEVTQTPSHQVTQMGQEVILRCVPISNHLYFYWYRQILGQKVEFLVSFYNNEISEKSEIFDDQFSVERPDGSNFTLKIRSTKLEDSAMYFCASIRDRGGDTEAFFGQGTRLTVV.

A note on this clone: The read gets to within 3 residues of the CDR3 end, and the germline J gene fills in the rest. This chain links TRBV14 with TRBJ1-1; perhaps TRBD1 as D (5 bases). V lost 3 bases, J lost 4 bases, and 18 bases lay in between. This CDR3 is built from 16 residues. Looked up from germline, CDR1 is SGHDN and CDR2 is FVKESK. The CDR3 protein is CASSQAGRGQATEAFF. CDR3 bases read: TGTGCCAGCAGCCAGGCTGGGAGGGGCCAAGCCACTGAA.

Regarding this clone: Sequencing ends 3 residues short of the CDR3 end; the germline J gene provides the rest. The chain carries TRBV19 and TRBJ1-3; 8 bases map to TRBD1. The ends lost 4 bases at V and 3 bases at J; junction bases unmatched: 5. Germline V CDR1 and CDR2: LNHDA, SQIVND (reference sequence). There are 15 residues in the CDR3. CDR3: CASSRTGNGGNTIYF. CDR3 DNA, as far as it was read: TGTGCCAGTAGTAGGACAGGGAATGGTGGAAACACC.

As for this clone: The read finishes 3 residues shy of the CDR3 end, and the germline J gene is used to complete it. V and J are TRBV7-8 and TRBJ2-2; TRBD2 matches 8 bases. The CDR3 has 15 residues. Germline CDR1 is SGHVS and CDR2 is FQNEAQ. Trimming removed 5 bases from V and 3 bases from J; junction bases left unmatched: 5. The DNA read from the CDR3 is TGTGCCAGCAGCCCGGGGGGGCCTTACACCGGGGAG. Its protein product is CASSPGGPYTGE. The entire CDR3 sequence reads CASSPGGPYTGELFF.

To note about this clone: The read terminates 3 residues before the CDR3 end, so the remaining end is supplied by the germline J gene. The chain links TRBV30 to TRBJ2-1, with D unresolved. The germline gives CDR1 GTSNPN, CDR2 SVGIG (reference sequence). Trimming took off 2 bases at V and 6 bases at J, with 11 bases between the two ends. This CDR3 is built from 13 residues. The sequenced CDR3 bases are TGTGCCTGGAGTTTGCCAGTACGCAATGAG. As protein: CAWSLPVRNE. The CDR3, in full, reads CAWSLPVRNEQFF.

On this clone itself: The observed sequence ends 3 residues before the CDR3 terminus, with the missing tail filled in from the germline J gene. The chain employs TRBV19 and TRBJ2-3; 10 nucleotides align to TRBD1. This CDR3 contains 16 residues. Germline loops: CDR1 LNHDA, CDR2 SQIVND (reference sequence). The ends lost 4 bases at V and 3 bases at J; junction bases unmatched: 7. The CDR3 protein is CASSKNPGQGTDTQYF. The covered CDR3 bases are TGTGCCAGTAGTAAGAATCCGGGACAGGGGACAGATACG.

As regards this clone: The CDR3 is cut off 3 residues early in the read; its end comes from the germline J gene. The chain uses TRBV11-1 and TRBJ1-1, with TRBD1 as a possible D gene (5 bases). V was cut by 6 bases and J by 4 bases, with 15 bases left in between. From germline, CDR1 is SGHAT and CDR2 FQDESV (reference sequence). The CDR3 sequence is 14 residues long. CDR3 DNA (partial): TGTGCCAGCAGTTTGGGGCCCGGGGGCACTGAA. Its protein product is CASSLGPGGTE. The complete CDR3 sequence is CASSLGPGGTEAFF.

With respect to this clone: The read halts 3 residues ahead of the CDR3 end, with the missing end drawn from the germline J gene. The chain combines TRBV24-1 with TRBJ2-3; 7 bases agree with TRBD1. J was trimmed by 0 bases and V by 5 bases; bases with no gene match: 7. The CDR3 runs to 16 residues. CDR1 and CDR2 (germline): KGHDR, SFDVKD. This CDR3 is CATSGGPGQSTDTQYF. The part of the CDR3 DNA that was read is TGTGCCACCAGTGGGGGACCGGGACAGAGCACAGATACG.

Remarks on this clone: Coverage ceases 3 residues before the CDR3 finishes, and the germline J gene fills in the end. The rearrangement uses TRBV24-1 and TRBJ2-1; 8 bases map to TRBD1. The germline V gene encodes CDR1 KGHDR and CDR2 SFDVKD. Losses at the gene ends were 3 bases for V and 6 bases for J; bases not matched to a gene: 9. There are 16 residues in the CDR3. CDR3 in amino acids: CATSDPYSGGSNEQFF. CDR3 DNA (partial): TGTGCCACCAGTGATCCCTATTCAGGGGGCAGCAATGAG.

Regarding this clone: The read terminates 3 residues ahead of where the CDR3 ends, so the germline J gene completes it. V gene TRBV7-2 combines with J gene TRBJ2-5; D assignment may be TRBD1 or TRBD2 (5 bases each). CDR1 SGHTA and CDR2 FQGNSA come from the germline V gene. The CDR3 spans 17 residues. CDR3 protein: CASRLALGDPGMETQYF. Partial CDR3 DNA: TGTGCAAGTCGCTTAGCGCTGGGAGACCCAGGGATGGAGACC.

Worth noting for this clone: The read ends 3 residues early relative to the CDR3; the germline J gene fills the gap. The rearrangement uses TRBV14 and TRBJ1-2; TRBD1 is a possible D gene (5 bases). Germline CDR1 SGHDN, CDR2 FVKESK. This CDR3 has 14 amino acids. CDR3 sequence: CASSQEPGVAGYTF. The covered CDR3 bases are TGTGCCAGCAGCCAAGAACCGGGGGTGGCCGGC.

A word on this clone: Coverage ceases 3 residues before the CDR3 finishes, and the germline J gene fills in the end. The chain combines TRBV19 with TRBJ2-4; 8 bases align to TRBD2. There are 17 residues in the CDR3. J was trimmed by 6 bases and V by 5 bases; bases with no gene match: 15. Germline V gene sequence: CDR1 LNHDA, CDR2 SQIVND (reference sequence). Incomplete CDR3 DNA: TGTGCCAGTAGTTCGACTAGCCGGGGGGGTTTTGCAAACATT. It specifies CASSSTSRGGFANI. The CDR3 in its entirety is CASSSTSRGGFANIQYF.

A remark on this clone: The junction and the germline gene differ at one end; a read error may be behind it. The CDR3 bases that were read are TGTGCCAGCAGCATAACTAGCGGGGGGGCAGAGACC. Amino acid sequence: CASSITSGGAET. The whole CDR3 is CASSITSGGAETQYF. The rearrangement links TRBV7-3 to TRBJ2-5; TRBD2 agrees at 13 bases. The read gets to within 3 residues of the CDR3 end, and the germline J gene fills in the rest. The CDR3 covers 15 residues. CDR1 is SGHTA, CDR2 FQGTGA, per germline. Full variable domain (remainder filled in from reference TRBV7-3 and TRBJ2-5): GAGVSQTPSNKVTEKGKYVELRCDPISGHTALYWYRQSLGQGPEFLIYFQGTGAADDSGLPNDRFFAVRPEGSVSTLKIQRTERGDSAVYLCASSITSGGAETQYFGPGTRLLVL.

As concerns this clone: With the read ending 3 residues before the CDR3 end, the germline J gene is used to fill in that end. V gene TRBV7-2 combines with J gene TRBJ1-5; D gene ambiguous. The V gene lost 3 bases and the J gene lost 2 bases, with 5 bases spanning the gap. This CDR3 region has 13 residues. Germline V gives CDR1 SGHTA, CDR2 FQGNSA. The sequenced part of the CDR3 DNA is TGTGCCAGCAGCTTCTTAGGCAATCAGCCC. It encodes CASSFLGNQP. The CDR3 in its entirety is CASSFLGNQPQHF. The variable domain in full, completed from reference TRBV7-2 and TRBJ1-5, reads GAGVSQSPSNKVTEKGKDVELRCDPISGHTALYWYRQSLGQGLEFLIYFQGNSAPDKSGLPSDRFSAERTGGSVSTLTIQRTQQEDSAVYLCASSFLGNQPQHFGDGTRLSIL.

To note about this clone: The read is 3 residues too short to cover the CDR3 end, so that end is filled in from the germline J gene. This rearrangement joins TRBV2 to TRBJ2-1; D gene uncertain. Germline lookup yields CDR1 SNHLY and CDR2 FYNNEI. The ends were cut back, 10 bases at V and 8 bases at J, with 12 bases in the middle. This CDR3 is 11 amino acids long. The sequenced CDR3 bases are TGTGCCACTAGTGTCTCGGATGAG. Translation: CATSVSDE. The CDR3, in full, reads CATSVSDEQFF.

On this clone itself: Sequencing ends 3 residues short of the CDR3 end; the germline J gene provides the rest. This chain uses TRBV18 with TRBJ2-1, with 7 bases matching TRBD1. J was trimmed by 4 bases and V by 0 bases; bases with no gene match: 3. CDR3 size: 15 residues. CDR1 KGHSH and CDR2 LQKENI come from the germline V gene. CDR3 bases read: TGTGCCAGCTCACCACCTGCACAGGGGTACAATGAG. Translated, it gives CASSPPAQGYNE. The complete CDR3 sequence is CASSPPAQGYNEQFF.

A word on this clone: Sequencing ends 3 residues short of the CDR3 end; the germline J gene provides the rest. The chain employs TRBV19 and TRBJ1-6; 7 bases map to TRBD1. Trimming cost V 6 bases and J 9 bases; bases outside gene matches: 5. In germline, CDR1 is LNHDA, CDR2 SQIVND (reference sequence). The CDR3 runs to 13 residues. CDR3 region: CASSRQGRSPLHF. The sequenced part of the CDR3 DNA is TGTGCCAGTAGCCGACAGGGACGTTCACCC.

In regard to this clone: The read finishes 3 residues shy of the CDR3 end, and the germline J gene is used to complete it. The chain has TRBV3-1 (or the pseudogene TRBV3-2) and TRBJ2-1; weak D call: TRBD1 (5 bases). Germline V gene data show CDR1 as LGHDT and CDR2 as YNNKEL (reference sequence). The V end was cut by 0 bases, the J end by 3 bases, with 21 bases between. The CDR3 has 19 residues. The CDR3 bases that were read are TGTGCCAGCAGCCAAGACCTGGGGCGGCGCTCCCCCCTCTACAATGAG. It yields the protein CASSQDLGRRSPLYNE. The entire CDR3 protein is CASSQDLGRRSPLYNEQFF.